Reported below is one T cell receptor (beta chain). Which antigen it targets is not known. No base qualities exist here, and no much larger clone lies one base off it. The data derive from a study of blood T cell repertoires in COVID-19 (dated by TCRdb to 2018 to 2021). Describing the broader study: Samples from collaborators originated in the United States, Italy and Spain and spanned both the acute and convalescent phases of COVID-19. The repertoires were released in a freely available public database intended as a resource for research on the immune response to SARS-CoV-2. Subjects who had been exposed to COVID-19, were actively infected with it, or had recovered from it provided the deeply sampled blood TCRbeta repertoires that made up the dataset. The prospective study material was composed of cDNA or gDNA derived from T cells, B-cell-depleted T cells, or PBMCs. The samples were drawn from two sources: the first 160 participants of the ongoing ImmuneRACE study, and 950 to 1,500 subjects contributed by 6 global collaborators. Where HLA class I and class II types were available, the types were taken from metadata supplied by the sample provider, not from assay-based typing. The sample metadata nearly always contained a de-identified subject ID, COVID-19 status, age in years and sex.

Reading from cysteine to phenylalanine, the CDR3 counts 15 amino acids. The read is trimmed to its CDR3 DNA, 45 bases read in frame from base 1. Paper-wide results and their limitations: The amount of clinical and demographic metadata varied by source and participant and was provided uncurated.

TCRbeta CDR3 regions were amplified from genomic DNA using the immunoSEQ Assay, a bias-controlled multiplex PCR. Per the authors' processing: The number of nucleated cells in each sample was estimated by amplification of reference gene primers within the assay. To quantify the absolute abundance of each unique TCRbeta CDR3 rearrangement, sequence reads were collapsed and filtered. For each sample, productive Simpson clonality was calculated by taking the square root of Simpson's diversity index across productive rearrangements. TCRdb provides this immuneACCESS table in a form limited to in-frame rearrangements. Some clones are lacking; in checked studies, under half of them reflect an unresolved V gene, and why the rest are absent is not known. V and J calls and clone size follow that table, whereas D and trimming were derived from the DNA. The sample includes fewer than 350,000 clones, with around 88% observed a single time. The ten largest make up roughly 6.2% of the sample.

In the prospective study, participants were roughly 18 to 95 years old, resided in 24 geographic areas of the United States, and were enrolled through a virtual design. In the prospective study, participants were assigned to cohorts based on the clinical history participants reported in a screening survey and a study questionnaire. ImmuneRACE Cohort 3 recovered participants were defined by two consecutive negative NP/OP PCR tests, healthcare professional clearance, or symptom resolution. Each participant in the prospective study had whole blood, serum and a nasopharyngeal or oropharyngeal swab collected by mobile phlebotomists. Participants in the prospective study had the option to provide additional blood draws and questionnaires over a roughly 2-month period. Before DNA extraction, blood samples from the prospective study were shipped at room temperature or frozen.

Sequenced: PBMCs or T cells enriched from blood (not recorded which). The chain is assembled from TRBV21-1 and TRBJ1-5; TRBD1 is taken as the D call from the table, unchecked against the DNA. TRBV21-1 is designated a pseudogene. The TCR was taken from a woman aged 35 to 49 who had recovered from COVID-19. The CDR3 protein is CASSPGQVPSLPQHF. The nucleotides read TGTGCCAGCAGCCCTGGACAGGTCCCATCCCTGCCCCAGCATTTT.